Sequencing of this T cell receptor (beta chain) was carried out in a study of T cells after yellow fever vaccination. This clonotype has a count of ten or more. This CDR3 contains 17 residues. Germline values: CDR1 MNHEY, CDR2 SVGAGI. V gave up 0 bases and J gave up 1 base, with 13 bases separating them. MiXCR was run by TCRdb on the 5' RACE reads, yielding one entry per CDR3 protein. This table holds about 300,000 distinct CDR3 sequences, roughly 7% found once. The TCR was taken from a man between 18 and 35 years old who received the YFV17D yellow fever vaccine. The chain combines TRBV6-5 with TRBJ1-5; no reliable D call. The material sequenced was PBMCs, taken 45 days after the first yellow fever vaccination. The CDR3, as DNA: TGTGCCAGCAGTTACTCGTTTCCTCCCACAAGCAATCAGCCCCAGCATTTT. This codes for CASSYSFPPTSNQPQHF.